Detailed here is one TCR beta chain. The CDR3 runs 12 residues. Trimming took 4 bases from V and 5 from J, leaving 9 bases between them. The germline CDR1 and CDR2 sequences are SGHNT and YYREEE (reference sequence). This sample is drawn from a study of control samples from healthy donors and cancer patients. This table comes from immunoSEQ multiplex PCR, and its TCRdb copy is limited to in-frame clones, with some not included. The table has 150,000 or so clones, 93% seen once. This receptor was taken from a man younger than 35 in good health. The specimen was blood. The rearrangement uses TRBV5-4 and TRBJ1-2; D uncertain. CDR3 protein: CASSAPRYGYTF. CDR3 sequence (DNA): TGTGCCAGCAGCGCTCCCCGGTATGGCTACACCTTC.